This TCR beta chain appears in the sequencing data of a study of long-term antiretroviral therapy in people with HIV. Study details: Samples collected earliest predate the 2015 immediate-ART recommendation by about a decade. Study findings and constraints: Possibly under older ART regimens, blood was drawn between the mid-2000s and the late 2010s.

The CDR3 spans 14 residues. The germline V gene encodes CDR1 LNHDA and CDR2 SQIVND (reference sequence). The trim removed 8 bases at V and 4 bases at J, leaving 8 bases unmatched. Runs used v3.0 of the immunoSEQ assay and were done at survey level. The table came from immunoSEQ multiplex PCR; TCRdb's copy has only in-frame clones and leaves some out. The table lists roughly 15,000 clones, 88% of them singletons. Per donor, a minimum of one pre-ART and a minimum of two post-ART PBMC samples were available. Each sample contained 1-10 million cryopreserved PBMC, thawed before DNA extraction. With respect to this clone: What it binds is not known.

Sequencing was performed on unsorted PBMCs, taken 6.9 years after starting antiretroviral therapy. The TCR was taken from a man in his forties or fifties with HIV. This rearrangement joins TRBV19 to TRBJ1-5; 7 nucleotides line up with TRBD1. CDR3 DNA sequence: TGTGCCAGTGGGACAGTCACTCTTAATCAGCCCCAGCATTTT. It codes for CASGTVTLNQPQHF.